These 5 T cell receptor beta chains were all obtained from the same sample, sequenced in a study of CD8 T cells in ankylosing spondylitis. TCRdb re-called the 5' RACE reads through MiXCR, storing one row per CDR3 protein. The sample records around 150,000 distinct CDR3 sequences, approximately 7.3% being singletons. Sequenced: blood, either unsorted or a sorted T cell fraction (not recorded which). The source is a female donor with ankylosing spondylitis or in good health (not recorded which).

The sample holds many counts of this clonotype. The chain is built from TRBV7-2 and TRBJ2-1, with D tentatively TRBD1 (5 bases). V was trimmed by 0 bases and J by 0 bases, leaving 9 bases between them. The CDR3 length is 16 residues. Per germline, CDR1 SGHTA and CDR2 FQGNSA. The CDR3 spells CASSLAPQVSYNEQFF. The CDR3, as DNA: TGTGCCAGCAGCTTAGCTCCACAGGTCTCCTACAATGAGCAGTTCTTC.

This clonotype was seen repeatedly, ten times or more. The chain has TRBV4-2 and TRBJ1-1; D unclear. The CDR3 length is 16 residues. Germline CDR1 and CDR2: LGHNA and YNFKEQ. V lost 0 bases and J 7 bases, leaving 18 bases between the germline ends. As DNA, the CDR3 is TGTGCCAGCAGCCAAGATGTATCTGCGTCGGAGGTTGAAGCTTTCTTT. Amino acid sequence: CASSQDVSASEVEAFF.

At least ten counts were recorded for this clonotype. This chain connects TRBV5-1 to TRBJ2-7, with D perhaps matching TRBD1 (6 bases). The CDR3 sequence is 16 residues long. Trimming pared 0 bases from V and 0 bases from J, leaving 13 bases between. Germline assignment: CDR1 SGHRS and CDR2 YFSETQ. The CDR3 nucleotides read TGCGCCAGCAGCTTGGGGTTCCCCAGGGGCTCCTACGAGCAGTACTTC. Amino acid sequence: CASSLGFPRGSYEQYF.

This clonotype was observed many times. This sequence joins TRBV20-1 and TRBJ2-7, with D perhaps matching TRBD2 (5 bases). Deletions cut 5 bases from V and 4 bases from J, with 15 bases between. CDR1 is DFQATT and CDR2 is SNEGSKA in the germline V gene (reference sequence). CDR3 length: 13 residues. This chain's CDR3 is CSAPPGYGYEQYF. CDR3 nucleotides: TGCAGTGCTCCCCCGGGGTACGGATACGAGCAGTACTTC.

This clonotype was observed many times. The chain joins TRBV20-1 to TRBJ2-3; D perhaps matches TRBD1 (5 bases). The germline V gene has CDR1 DFQATT and CDR2 SNEGSKA (reference sequence). The V end was cut by 2 bases, the J end by 3 bases, with 12 bases between. The CDR3 covers 14 residues. The CDR3 nucleotides are TGCAGTGCTAGACGTGCAGGGTGGACAGATACGCAGTATTTT. Its protein product is CSARRAGWTDTQYF.